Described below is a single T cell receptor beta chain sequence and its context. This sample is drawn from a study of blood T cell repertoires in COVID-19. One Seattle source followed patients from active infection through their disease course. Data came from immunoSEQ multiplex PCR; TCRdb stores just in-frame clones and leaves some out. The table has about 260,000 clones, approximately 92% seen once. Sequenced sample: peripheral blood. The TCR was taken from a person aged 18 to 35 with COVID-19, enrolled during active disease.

CDR3 region: CASSLATSGIHYEQYF. Here the CDR3 DNA reads TGTGCCAGCAGCTTAGCCACTAGCGGGATACACTACGAGCAGTACTTC. This rearrangement joins TRBV7-2 to TRBJ2-7, with TRBD2 identical over 10 bases. V was clipped by 0 bases and J by 3 bases; unmatched bases: 5. The CDR3 consists of 16 residues. Germline-derived CDR1 and CDR2 are SGHTA and FQGNSA. Combining the CDR3 with reference TRBV7-2 and TRBJ2-7 gives the whole variable domain GAGVSQSPSNKVTEKGKDVELRCDPISGHTALYWYRQSLGQGLEFLIYFQGNSAPDKSGLPSDRFSAERTGGSVSTLTIQRTQQEDSAVYLCASSLATSGIHYEQYFGPGTRLTVT.